The present entry profiles one TCR beta chain with its context. This sample is part of a study of CD8+ T cells in alopecia areata. RNA extraction was followed by reverse transcription into cDNA, which acted as the sequencing template. Method: immunoSEQ multiplex PCR; TCRdb's copy keeps in-frame clones and lacks some. The sample lists hundreds of thousands of clones, around 62% occurring once. This receptor was identified in a human donor with alopecia areata. Sequenced material: CD4+ T cells sorted from blood, taken at week 0.

CDR3 sequence reads: CSVEARGETQYF. The DNA of the CDR3 is TGCAGCGTTGAAGCGAGGGGAGAGACCCAGTACTTC. The rearrangement joins TRBV29-1 to TRBJ2-5; the D call may be TRBD1 or TRBD2 (5 bases each). The germline V gene encodes CDR1 SQVTM and CDR2 ANQGSEA. The CDR3 is 12 residues long. V was trimmed by 1 base and J by 4 bases, leaving 7 bases between them.